The 28 T cell receptor beta chains listed next were all sequenced from one sample in a study of cytomegalovirus exposure and HLA in healthy donors. Profiling relied on immunoSEQ multiplex PCR, and the TCRdb table lists in-frame clones only, not all of them. The data show 180,000 or so clones, around nine tenths seen once. The specimen sequenced was PBMCs. These receptors were collected from a man aged 18-30 years in good health and CMV-seropositive.

This clone was detected many times. The genes are TRBV19 and TRBJ2-2; a weak D match, TRBD2 (6 bases). Germline V gene data show CDR1 as LNHDA and CDR2 as SQIVND (reference sequence). V lost 6 bases to trimming and J lost 3 bases, with 14 bases between them. The CDR3 is made up of 15 amino acids. For the CDR3, the DNA is TGTGCCAGTAGGAGTCCGGAGCGGGACACCGGGGAGCTGTTTTTT. Protein product: CASRSPERDTGELFF.

The chain is built from TRBV29-1 and TRBJ2-7; 8 bases fit TRBD1. This CDR3 is 12 amino acids long. V shed 6 bases and J 6 bases; nucleotides not matched to a gene: 7. From germline, CDR1 is SQVTM and CDR2 ANQGSEA. CDR3 sequence reads: CSVPGQGGEQYF. The CDR3 DNA reads as TGCAGCGTACCTGGACAGGGTGGCGAGCAGTACTTC.

As concerns this clone: The junction departs from germline at one end; a sequencing error may be responsible. V and J are TRBV4-2 and TRBJ2-2; maybe TRBD1 (6 bases). This CDR3 is 14 amino acids long. Germline lookup yields CDR1 LGHNA and CDR2 YNFKEQ. The CDR3 DNA reads as TGTGCCAGCAGTCAAGACAGGTCCTCTGGGGAGCTGTTTTTT. This codes for CASSQDRSSGELFF.

The chain carries TRBV6-5 and TRBJ1-1, with unresolved D. V was pared by 7 bases and J by 1 base, with 13 bases between. This CDR3 is 14 amino acids long. Germline CDR1 MNHEY, CDR2 SVGAGI. The CDR3 loop reads CASTPRAGNTEAFF. The CDR3 region has the DNA TGTGCCAGCACACCCCGAGCGGGGAACACTGAAGCTTTCTTT.

This sequence joins TRBV5-1 and TRBJ2-1, with D possibly being TRBD2 (5 bases). Germline V lookup: CDR1 SGHRS, CDR2 YFSETQ. Trimming stripped 4 bases from V and 6 bases from J, with 17 bases between. This CDR3 has 15 amino acids. As DNA, the CDR3 is TGCGCCAGCAGCCAGGACTGGCCATCCGCCAATGAGCAGTTCTTC. Its translation: CASSQDWPSANEQFF.

V and J are TRBV5-1 and TRBJ2-7; TRBD1 aligns across 10 bases. V was pared by 2 bases and J by 7 bases, with 6 bases of the junction left unmatched. This CDR3 region has 14 residues. Germline CDR1 is SGHRS and CDR2 is YFSETQ. The CDR3 region has the DNA TGCGCCAGCAGCTTACCGGGACAGGGGAGGGAGCAGTACTTC. Translation: CASSLPGQGREQYF.

The chain couples TRBV6-5 to TRBJ2-1, with D possibly TRBD2 on 7 matching bases. V dropped 4 bases and J dropped 4 bases, with 11 bases sitting between them. Germline V CDR1 and CDR2: MNHEY, SVGAGI. The CDR3 runs to 14 residues. CDR3 in amino acids: CASSLGGLYNEQFF. CDR3 bases: TGTGCCAGCAGTTTGGGGGGGCTTTACAATGAGCAGTTCTTC.

This clone was observed a handful of times. The chain has TRBV5-1 and TRBJ2-7; 9 bases align to TRBD1. Per germline, CDR1 SGHRS and CDR2 YFSETQ. The length of the CDR3 is 14 residues. V was pared by 2 bases and J by 4 bases, with 4 bases of the junction left unmatched. The CDR3 region is CASSLQGARYEQYF. The CDR3 DNA reads as TGCGCCAGCAGCTTACAGGGGGCCCGATACGAGCAGTACTTC.

CDR3 sequence (DNA): TGCAGCGCTTGGGGACAGGGACACGGGGAGCTGTTTTTT. Its protein is CSAWGQGHGELFF. The chain employs TRBV29-1 and TRBJ2-2; 9 bases align to TRBD1. CDR1 and CDR2 (germline): SQVTM, ANQGSEA. The CDR3 has 13 residues. V lost 7 bases and J lost 7; bases outside the gene matches: 7.

This clone was recorded a few times. The gene calls are TRBV6-5 and TRBJ2-7; D might be TRBD2 (6 bases). Germline V CDR1 and CDR2: MNHEY, SVGAGI. This CDR3 comprises 14 residues. Trimming cost V 0 bases and J 5 bases, with 11 bases left between them. The CDR3, as DNA: TGTGCCAGCAGTTACTCACTAGCTTCCCACGAGCAGTACTTC. Amino acid sequence: CASSYSLASHEQYF.

The count of this clone is one. This chain connects TRBV19 to TRBJ1-2; D not certain. The CDR3 consists of 14 residues. From germline, CDR1 is LNHDA and CDR2 SQIVND (reference sequence). V lost 3 bases, J lost 4 bases, and 12 bases lay in between. Here the CDR3 reads CASSMWGGPYGYTF. The DNA for the CDR3 is TGTGCCAGTAGTATGTGGGGAGGACCCTATGGCTACACCTTC.

This clone was detected a few times. The chain joins TRBV2 to TRBJ1-2; TRBD1 matches 10 bases. The CDR3 totals 13 residues. V lost 6 bases to trimming and J lost 8 bases; unmatched junction nucleotides: 6. The germline CDR1 and CDR2 sequences are SNHLY and FYNNEI. The CDR3 coding sequence is TGTGCCAGCAGGCCCGGGACAGGGGAGGGCTACACCTTC. This sequence encodes CASRPGTGEGYTF.

V is TRBV27 and J is TRBJ2-1, with 7 bases lining up with TRBD2. Germline CDR1 is MNHEY and CDR2 is SMNVEV (reference sequence). Germline trimming cut 5 bases from V and 9 bases from J; bases unmatched to any gene: 13. The CDR3 sequence is 15 residues long. The CDR3 nucleotides are TGTGCCAGCAGTCGACGCGGGAGTCTTTGGTTTGAGCAGTTCTTC. The encoded protein is CASSRRGSLWFEQFF.

This chain links TRBV19 with TRBJ1-4; D may be TRBD1 (5 bases). The CDR3 totals 19 residues. The V and J ends lost 0 bases and 0 bases respectively, with 17 bases between them. Looked up from germline, CDR1 is LNHDA and CDR2 is SQIVND (reference sequence). The DNA for the CDR3 is TGTGCCAGTAGTATAGAGGGTCCGGCAGGGACTGCAACTAATGAAAAACTGTTTTTT. It codes for CASSIEGPAGTATNEKLFF.

The V gene is TRBV4-3, the J gene TRBJ2-2; the match to TRBD1 covers 7 bases. The germline CDR1 and CDR2 sequences are LGHNA and YSLEER. There are 20 residues in the CDR3. J gave up 0 bases and V 0 bases, and 13 bases lay outside the gene matches. CDR3 residues: CASSQEVPWTGTANTGELFF. The CDR3 bases are TGCGCCAGCAGCCAAGAGGTACCGTGGACCGGGACAGCGAACACCGGGGAGCTGTTTTTT.

This chain joins TRBV9 and TRBJ2-3; D remains ambiguous. Germline V lookup: CDR1 SGDLS, CDR2 YYNGEE. Trimming left V 4 bases short and J 1 base short, with 16 bases between. The CDR3 has 16 amino acids. This CDR3 is CASSPRLWQGTDTQYF. CDR3 nucleotide sequence: TGTGCCAGCAGCCCTCGCCTCTGGCAGGGCACAGATACGCAGTATTTT.

The chain joins TRBV29-1 to TRBJ2-4; a possible D gene is TRBD2 (7 bases). Between the trimmed V and J ends, which lost 2 bases and 8 bases, there was a span of 10 bases. This CDR3 region has 12 residues. Germline values: CDR1 SQVTM, CDR2 ANQGSEA. The CDR3, as DNA: TGCAGCGTTGAAAAGGGGGGGGACATTCAGTACTTC. Protein: CSVEKGGDIQYF.

This sequence joins TRBV6-5 and TRBJ2-3; D perhaps matches TRBD2 (5 bases). The CDR3 runs 14 residues. V shed 7 bases and J shed 10 bases, with 21 bases lying between them. CDR1 is MNHEY and CDR2 is SVGAGI in the germline V gene. CDR3 DNA sequence: TGTGCCAGCAAAAGCGGTTCCCCCCAAGCGCCGCAGTATTTT. Protein product: CASKSGSPQAPQYF.

The chain joins TRBV6-5 to TRBJ1-1, with 7 bases that match TRBD1. Per the germline V gene, CDR1 is MNHEY and CDR2 is SVGAGI. There are 15 residues in the CDR3. V trimming: 4 bases; J trimming: 0 bases; junction bases outside the gene matches: 5. CDR3 protein: CASSLTGSMNTEAFF. The CDR3 bases are TGTGCCAGCAGTTTGACAGGGTCGATGAACACTGAAGCTTTCTTT.

This rearrangement joins TRBV6-5 to TRBJ1-1, with D perhaps matching TRBD1 (5 bases). This CDR3 is 14 amino acids long. Trimming took 0 bases from V and 8 from J, leaving 13 bases between them. Per the germline V gene, CDR1 is MNHEY and CDR2 is SVGAGI. CDR3: CASSYSAGSREAFF. In DNA, the CDR3 is TGTGCCAGCAGTTACTCCGCAGGGTCGAGGGAAGCTTTCTTT.

The chain is built from TRBV19 and TRBJ2-6; 10 bases map to TRBD1. Germline lookup yields CDR1 LNHDA and CDR2 SQIVND (reference sequence). J lost 0 bases, V lost 6 bases, and 8 bases had no gene match. CDR3 length equals 18 residues. This CDR3 is CASSPRTGGFSGANVLTF. The CDR3 DNA follows: TGTGCCAGTAGCCCCCGGACAGGGGGTTTCTCTGGGGCCAACGTCCTGACTTTC.

The chain uses TRBV10-3 and TRBJ1-3; D ambiguous. V shed 7 bases and J shed 0 bases, with 7 bases lying between them. Germline CDR1 and CDR2: ENHRY and SYGVKD. CDR3 length: 13 amino acids. CDR3 amino acids: CAIMTNSGNTIYF. In nucleotides, the CDR3 is TGTGCCATCATGACAAACTCTGGAAACACCATATATTTT.

This chain joins TRBV28 and TRBJ2-1; 10 bases are a match to TRBD2. The V segment lost 4 bases and the J segment 8 bases; nucleotides outside the gene matches: 8. The germline CDR1 and CDR2 sequences are MDHEN and SYDVKM. The CDR3 loop spans 15 amino acids. CDR3: CASSSPSGGGYEQFF. The CDR3 bases are TGTGCCAGCAGTTCTCCCAGCGGGGGGGGCTATGAGCAGTTCTTC.

The V gene is TRBV28, the J gene TRBJ1-2, with D perhaps TRBD1 (5 bases). The V gene's germline CDR1 is MDHEN and CDR2 SYDVKM. The CDR3 is 14 amino acids. Deletions cut 3 bases from V and 4 bases from J, with 12 bases between. The CDR3, as DNA: TGTGCCAGCAGTTTTAGACAGTTGTTCTATGGCTACACCTTC. Translation: CASSFRQLFYGYTF.

The V gene is TRBV9, the J gene TRBJ1-3; D unresolved. CDR3 length: 17 amino acids. Germline V lookup: CDR1 SGDLS, CDR2 YYNGEE. The V end was cut by 3 bases, the J end by 1 base, with 17 bases between. This CDR3 reads CASSAPRHGRSGNTIYF. CDR3 coding DNA: TGTGCCAGCAGCGCCCCTAGACACGGGAGATCTGGAAACACCATATATTTT.

This clone showed up just once. This chain links TRBV5-4 with TRBJ1-4; D perhaps matches TRBD1 (5 bases). Germline loops: CDR1 SGHNT, CDR2 YYREEE (reference sequence). Deletions cut 1 base from V and 4 bases from J, with 8 bases between. This CDR3 is 14 amino acids long. In DNA form, the CDR3 reads TGTGCCAGCAGCTTGCAGGGCAGTAATGAAAAACTGTTTTTT. Amino acid sequence: CASSLQGSNEKLFF.

This chain uses TRBV6-7 with TRBJ2-7; TRBD2 might be the D (6 bases). TRBV6-7 carries the ORF label, with uncertain function. Trimming pared 2 bases from V and 4 bases from J, leaving 12 bases between. This CDR3 contains 14 residues. CDR3 protein: CASSYRGVGYEQYF. DNA for the CDR3: TGTGCCAGCAGTTACCGCGGGGTGGGGTACGAGCAGTACTTC.

The V call is TRBV18, the J call TRBJ1-3, with D uncertain. CDR3 length: 12 amino acids. Trimming pared 5 bases from V and 4 bases from J, leaving 6 bases between. The germline V gene has CDR1 KGHSH and CDR2 LQKENI. CDR3 coding DNA: TGTGCCAGCTCATCCAGGGGAAACACCATATATTTT. It yields the protein CASSSRGNTIYF.